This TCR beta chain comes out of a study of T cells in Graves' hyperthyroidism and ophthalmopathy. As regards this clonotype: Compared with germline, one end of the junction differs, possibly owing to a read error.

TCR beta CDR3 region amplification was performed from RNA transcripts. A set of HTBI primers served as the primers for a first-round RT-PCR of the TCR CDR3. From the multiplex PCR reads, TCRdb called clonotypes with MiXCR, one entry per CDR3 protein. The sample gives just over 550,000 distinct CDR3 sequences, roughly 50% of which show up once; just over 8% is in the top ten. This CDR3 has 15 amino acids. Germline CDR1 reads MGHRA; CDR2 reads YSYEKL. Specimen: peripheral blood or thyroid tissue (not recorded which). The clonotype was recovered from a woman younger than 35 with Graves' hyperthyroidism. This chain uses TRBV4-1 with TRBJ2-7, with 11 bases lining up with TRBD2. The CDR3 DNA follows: TGTGCCAGCTTGGACATAGCGGGAGGGCCCCACGAGCAGTACTTC. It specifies CASLDIAGGPHEQYF.